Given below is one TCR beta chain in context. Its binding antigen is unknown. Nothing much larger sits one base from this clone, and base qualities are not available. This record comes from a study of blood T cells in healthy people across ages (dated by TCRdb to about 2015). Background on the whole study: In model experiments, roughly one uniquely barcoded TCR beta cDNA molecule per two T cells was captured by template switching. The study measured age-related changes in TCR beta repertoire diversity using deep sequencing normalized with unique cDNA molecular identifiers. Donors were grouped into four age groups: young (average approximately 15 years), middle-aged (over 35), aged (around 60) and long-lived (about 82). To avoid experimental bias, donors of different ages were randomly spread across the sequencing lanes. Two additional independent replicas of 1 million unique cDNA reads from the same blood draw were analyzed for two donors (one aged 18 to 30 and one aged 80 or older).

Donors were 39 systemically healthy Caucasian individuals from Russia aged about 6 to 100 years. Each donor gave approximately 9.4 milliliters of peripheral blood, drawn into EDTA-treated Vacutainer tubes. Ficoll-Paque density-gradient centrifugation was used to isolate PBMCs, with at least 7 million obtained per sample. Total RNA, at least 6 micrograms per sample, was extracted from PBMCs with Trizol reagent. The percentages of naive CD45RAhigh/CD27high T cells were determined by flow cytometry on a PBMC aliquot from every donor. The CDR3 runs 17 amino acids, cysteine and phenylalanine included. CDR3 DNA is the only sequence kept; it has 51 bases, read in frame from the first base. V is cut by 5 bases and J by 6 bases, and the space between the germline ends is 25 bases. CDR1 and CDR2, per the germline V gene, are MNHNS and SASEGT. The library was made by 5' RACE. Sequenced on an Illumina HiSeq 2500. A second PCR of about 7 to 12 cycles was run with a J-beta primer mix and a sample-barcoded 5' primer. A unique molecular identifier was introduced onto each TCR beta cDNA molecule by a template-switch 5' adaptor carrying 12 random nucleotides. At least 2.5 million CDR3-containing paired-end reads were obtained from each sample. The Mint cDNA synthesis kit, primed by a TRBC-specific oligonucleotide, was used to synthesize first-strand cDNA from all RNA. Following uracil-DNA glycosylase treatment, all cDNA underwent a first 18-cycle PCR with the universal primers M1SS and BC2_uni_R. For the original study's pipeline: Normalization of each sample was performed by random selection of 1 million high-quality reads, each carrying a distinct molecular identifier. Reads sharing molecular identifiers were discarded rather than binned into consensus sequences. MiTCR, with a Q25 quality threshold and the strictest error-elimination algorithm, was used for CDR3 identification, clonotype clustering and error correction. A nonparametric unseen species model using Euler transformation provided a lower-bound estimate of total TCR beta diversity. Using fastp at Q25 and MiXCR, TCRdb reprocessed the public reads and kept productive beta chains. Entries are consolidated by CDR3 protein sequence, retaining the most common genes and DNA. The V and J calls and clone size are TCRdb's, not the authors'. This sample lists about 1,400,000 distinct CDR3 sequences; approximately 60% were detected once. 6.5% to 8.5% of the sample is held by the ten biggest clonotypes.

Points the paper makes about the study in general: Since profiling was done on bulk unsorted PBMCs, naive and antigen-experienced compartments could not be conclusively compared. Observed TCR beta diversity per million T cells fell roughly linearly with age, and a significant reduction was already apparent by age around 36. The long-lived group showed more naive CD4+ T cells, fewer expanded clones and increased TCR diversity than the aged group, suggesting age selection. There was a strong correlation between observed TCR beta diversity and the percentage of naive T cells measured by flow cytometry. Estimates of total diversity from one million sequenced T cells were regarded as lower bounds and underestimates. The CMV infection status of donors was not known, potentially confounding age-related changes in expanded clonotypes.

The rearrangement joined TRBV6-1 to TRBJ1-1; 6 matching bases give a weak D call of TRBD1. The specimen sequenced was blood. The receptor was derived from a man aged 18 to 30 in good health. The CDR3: CASSTNREWTFSAEAFF. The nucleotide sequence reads TGTGCCAGCAGTACCAACAGGGAATGGACATTTAGCGCTGAAGCTTTCTTT.